One and the same sample provided the 5 T cell receptor beta chains below, sequenced in a study of neoadjuvant anti-PD-1 for oral cavity cancer (dated by TCRdb to the early 2020s). The library was obtained by the immunoSEQ multiplex PCR assay. The source is immuneACCESS, and TCRdb retained only in-frame sequences with V and J called. Part of the clones is not carried over; for the studies checked, unresolved V genes explain less than half of this, and the remainder is unexplained. The sample includes nearly 15,000 clones, with about 34% observed a single time. The ten largest account for 30% to 45% of the sample. The sample's time point label, in plain terms: after neoadjuvant nivolumab, at surgical resection. This specimen consisted of tumor tissue, obtained after nivolumab (anti-PD-1) treatment. The receptor source for this set is a person aged 35 to 85 with oral cavity squamous cell carcinoma.

The rearrangement links TRBV5-1 to TRBJ1-6, with TRBD1 matching 9 bases. Germline CDR1 reads SGHRS; CDR2 reads YFSETQ. This CDR3 has 14 residues. Trimming took 2 bases from V and 14 from J; bases not matched to a gene: 8. CDR3 region: CASSFGTGPKTLHF. CDR3 coding DNA: TGCGCCAGCAGCTTTGGGACAGGGCCCAAAACCCTCCACTTT.

This clone turned up a few times. The chain links TRBV19 to TRBJ2-3; D possibly uses TRBD1 or TRBD2 (6 bases each). V was cut by 3 bases and J by 3 bases, with 10 bases left in between. The CDR3 contains 14 residues. Germline V gene data show CDR1 as LNHDA and CDR2 as SQIVND (reference sequence). CDR3 loop: CASSIPGATDTQYF. The DNA for the CDR3 is TGTGCCAGTAGTATTCCGGGGGCGACAGATACGCAGTATTTT.

This rearrangement joins TRBV28 to TRBJ2-7; D could derive from TRBD1 or TRBD2 (5 bases each). Looked up from germline, CDR1 is MDHEN and CDR2 is SYDVKM. The CDR3 covers 14 residues. The V gene lost 4 bases and the J gene lost 4 bases, with 14 bases spanning the gap. As DNA, the CDR3 is TGTGCCAGCAGTTCCGGGACGATGATATACGAGCAGTACTTC. Protein product: CASSSGTMIYEQYF.

Only a few counts were recorded for this clone. The CDR3 is CASSRGRPGGNRDSGANVLTF. In DNA form, the CDR3 reads TGTGCCAGCTCACGTGGTAGGCCAGGGGGCAACCGAGACTCTGGGGCCAACGTCCTGACTTTC. The V call is TRBV18, the J call TRBJ2-6; TRBD1 matches at 8 bases. V was clipped by 4 bases and J by 0 bases; unmatched bases: 17. Germline assignment: CDR1 KGHSH and CDR2 LQKENI. The CDR3 contains 21 residues.

This clone was observed a handful of times. CDR3 loop: CASRPPTNTGELFF. In nucleotides, the CDR3 is TGTGCCAGCAGACCCCCGACCAACACCGGGGAGCTGTTTTTT. V and J are TRBV7-2 and TRBJ2-2; D unresolved. The ends were cut back, 6 bases at V and 2 bases at J, with 10 bases in the middle. The CDR3 covers 14 residues. Per germline, CDR1 SGHTA and CDR2 FQGNSA.